The present entry profiles one T cell receptor beta chain with its context. This may be a read error, as it is one base from a much larger clone. Stated treatment: over 15 received Ad26.COV2.S at low or high dose, single or two shots; roughly 5 received placebo; per-sample allocation not given. Sampling was done on day 63 after the first vaccine or placebo injection. Some clones are missing from TCRdb's copy, which holds only in-frame ones; the method was immunoSEQ multiplex PCR. Among around 450,000 clones listed, 89% were seen once. This sample stems from a study of Ad26.COV2.S vaccination and SARS-CoV-2 variants. Germline V lookup: CDR1 MNHNY, CDR2 SVGAGI (reference sequence). The CDR3 consists of 12 residues. The ends were cut back, 4 bases at V and 5 bases at J, with 5 bases in the middle.

The source was peripheral blood, collected in a trial of Ad26.COV2.S vaccine versus placebo. This sequence originates from a person between 18 and 65 years old who received the Ad26.COV2.S COVID-19 vaccine or a placebo. The J gene is TRBJ2-2, the V gene TRBV6-6, with D perhaps given as TRBD1 or TRBD2 (5 bases each). As DNA, the CDR3 is TGTGCCAGCAGTTGGGGGACCGGGGAGCTGTTTTTT. This sequence encodes CASSWGTGELFF.